These 30 T cell receptor beta chains were sequenced from one sample in a study of shared clonotypes between healthy human individuals. The repertoire was sequenced with immunoSEQ multiplex PCR; TCRdb's copy has only in-frame clones and lacks some. The data contain more than 600,000 clones, about 92% of them singletons. Only CD45RO-negative cells positively selected for CCR7 counted as naive CD8 cells, so terminally differentiated effector memory CD45RA+ cells were excluded. Specimen: naive CD8+ T cells sorted from blood. The origin of the receptors is a man aged 25-45 years in good health.

The chain employs TRBV4-3 and TRBJ2-1; D possibly uses TRBD1 or TRBD2 (5 bases each). Per germline, CDR1 LGHNA and CDR2 YSLEER. V lost 0 bases, J lost 9 bases, and 15 bases lay in between. This CDR3 region has 15 residues. CDR3 sequence reads: CASSQEDLRGGEQFF. Written as DNA, the CDR3 is TGCGCCAGCAGCCAAGAGGACTTACGGGGCGGTGAGCAGTTCTTC.

This clone was seen once. V usage is TRBV25-1 and J usage is TRBJ2-5; possible D gene TRBD2, 6 bases. V lost 8 bases and J 4 bases, leaving 14 bases between the germline ends. There are 13 residues in the CDR3. Per the germline V gene, CDR1 is MGHDK and CDR2 is SYGVNS. DNA for the CDR3: TGTGCCAGCGGGGCGGGATTGGGAGAGACCCAGTACTTC. This encodes CASGAGLGETQYF.

The V call is TRBV28, the J call TRBJ2-7, with TRBD1 matching 7 bases. The ends lost 1 base at V and 1 base at J; junction bases unmatched: 10. The CDR3 contains 17 residues. Germline V lookup: CDR1 MDHEN, CDR2 SYDVKM. The CDR3 DNA sequence: TGTGCCAGCAGTTTATTCTCCCGAGGGGGACAGTCCTACGAGCAGTACTTC. Its translation: CASSLFSRGGQSYEQYF.

The CDR3 DNA sequence: TGTGCCAGCAGCTCGATTGGCGGGGCCGGCGAGCAGTACTTC. Its protein product is CASSSIGGAGEQYF. This chain joins TRBV7-3 and TRBJ2-7; D possibly corresponds to TRBD2 (6 bases). Germline assignment: CDR1 SGHTA and CDR2 FQGTGA. This CDR3 has 14 amino acids. V lost 4 bases and J 6 bases, leaving 16 bases between the germline ends.

This clone came up a few times. CDR3 loop: CASSQLAGEAYNEQFF. In DNA, the CDR3 is TGTGCCAGTAGTCAACTAGCGGGAGAGGCTTACAATGAGCAGTTCTTC. V and J are TRBV19 and TRBJ2-1; TRBD2 matches at 11 bases. The CDR3 has 16 amino acids. Germline lookup yields CDR1 LNHDA and CDR2 SQIVND (reference sequence). V shed 5 bases, J shed 4 bases, and the junction held 7 bases outside the gene matches.

The CDR3 sequence is CASSIGGRAHDEQFF. In DNA form, the CDR3 reads TGTGCCAGTAGTATCGGGGGCAGGGCCCACGATGAGCAGTTCTTC. V usage is TRBV19 and J usage is TRBJ2-1; perhaps D is TRBD1 or TRBD2 (6 bases each). Germline V gene data show CDR1 as LNHDA and CDR2 as SQIVND (reference sequence). The CDR3 sequence is 15 residues long. The V gene lost 3 bases and the J gene lost 8 bases, with 17 bases spanning the gap.

Only one count was recorded for this clone. The J gene is TRBJ2-3, the V gene TRBV10-3; 10 bases are a match to TRBD2. Trimming cost V 3 bases and J 1 base; bases outside gene matches: 7. There are 17 residues in the CDR3. Germline V gene sequence: CDR1 ENHRY, CDR2 SYGVKD. The CDR3: CAISDVASGSRTDTQYF. CDR3 DNA sequence: TGTGCCATCAGTGATGTGGCTAGCGGGAGTCGCACAGATACGCAGTATTTT.

The chain has TRBV5-5 and TRBJ1-5, with D hard to call. Germline CDR1 SGHKS, CDR2 YYEKEE (reference sequence). This CDR3 is 16 amino acids long. Trimming took 5 bases from V and 2 from J, leaving 17 bases between them. This CDR3 reads CASRPNVGLGNQPQHF. The CDR3 nucleotides are TGTGCCAGCAGACCAAATGTTGGGCTGGGCAATCAGCCCCAGCATTTT.

This rearrangement joins TRBV6-4 to TRBJ2-1, with 9 bases identical to TRBD2. CDR1 is MRHNA and CDR2 is SNTAGT in the germline V gene. The length of the CDR3 is 15 residues. V trimming: 6 bases; J trimming: 5 bases; junction bases outside the gene matches: 8. The CDR3 here is CASSETSGLDNEQFF. The CDR3 bases are TGTGCCAGCAGCGAGACTAGCGGACTCGACAATGAGCAGTTCTTC.

The chain uses TRBV28 and TRBJ2-7; 8 bases are shared with TRBD2. CDR3 length: 15 amino acids. Germline V gene sequence: CDR1 MDHEN, CDR2 SYDVKM. The ends lost 3 bases at V and 0 bases at J; junction bases unmatched: 4. The CDR3, as DNA: TGTGCCAGCAGTTTGGTCAGCGGGAGCTCCTACGAGCAGTACTTC. Translated: CASSLVSGSSYEQYF.

The chain has TRBV19 and TRBJ2-7; D perhaps matches TRBD1 (6 bases). V lost 3 bases and J lost 1, with 10 bases in between. Germline lookup yields CDR1 LNHDA and CDR2 SQIVND (reference sequence). The CDR3 covers 14 residues. CDR3 residues: CASSIERGSYEQYF. The CDR3 DNA is TGTGCCAGTAGTATTGAAAGGGGGTCCTACGAGCAGTACTTC.

The rearrangement links TRBV7-8 to TRBJ2-1; 9 nucleotides line up with TRBD2. The CDR3 covers 15 residues. V trimming: 8 bases; J trimming: 7 bases; junction bases outside the gene matches: 12. Germline V gene sequence: CDR1 SGHVS, CDR2 FQNEAQ. This chain's CDR3 is CASLLGTSTVNEQFF. CDR3 DNA: TGTGCCAGCCTACTCGGGACTAGCACCGTGAATGAGCAGTTCTTC.

The rearrangement links TRBV19 to TRBJ2-7, with 7 bases lining up with TRBD1. Per germline, CDR1 LNHDA and CDR2 SQIVND (reference sequence). This CDR3 has 14 residues. V lost 5 bases and J lost 1; bases outside the gene matches: 5. This CDR3 is CASSDRVRSYEQYF. CDR3 nucleotides: TGTGCCAGTAGTGACAGGGTAAGGTCCTACGAGCAGTACTTC.

This chain connects TRBV9 to TRBJ2-3; D gene uncertain. The germline V gene encodes CDR1 SGDLS and CDR2 YYNGEE. Trimming removed 5 bases at V and 11 bases at J, with 21 bases between. CDR3 length equals 14 residues. CDR3 nucleotides: TGTGCCAGCAGTGCCAGCCTCCCGGGTGTAGAGCAGTATTTT. Translation gives CASSASLPGVEQYF.

This clone has a single count. This rearrangement joins TRBV27 to TRBJ1-1; a possible D gene is TRBD1 (6 bases). V was pared by 4 bases and J by 3 bases, with 21 bases between. Germline V CDR1 and CDR2: MNHEY, SMNVEV (reference sequence). The CDR3 totals 17 residues. CDR3 amino acids: CASSSAVIRGTYTEAFF. CDR3 DNA: TGTGCCAGCAGTTCGGCGGTCATCAGGGGTACTTACACTGAAGCTTTCTTT.

V and J are TRBV4-2 and TRBJ2-6, with D uncertain. V shed 0 bases and J shed 0 bases, with 9 bases lying between them. This CDR3 spans 17 amino acids. CDR1 and CDR2 from the germline V gene are LGHNA and YNFKEQ. CDR3 residues: CASSQDGDSSGANVLTF. DNA for the CDR3: TGTGCCAGCAGCCAAGATGGAGATAGCTCTGGGGCCAACGTCCTGACTTTC.

The V gene is TRBV5-4, the J gene TRBJ2-1; 7 bases fit TRBD1. This CDR3 spans 17 amino acids. The ends lost 4 bases at V and 4 bases at J; junction bases unmatched: 14. The germline CDR1 and CDR2 sequences are SGHNT and YYREEE (reference sequence). The DNA for the CDR3 is TGTGCCAGCAGCCGCACCACAGGGGTAATGGGGTACAATGAGCAGTTCTTC. Translated, it gives CASSRTTGVMGYNEQFF.

This chain links TRBV5-1 with TRBJ1-1; a weak D match, TRBD1 (6 bases). Trimming removed 4 bases at V and 0 bases at J, with 13 bases between. Germline loops: CDR1 SGHRS, CDR2 YFSETQ. The CDR3 loop spans 15 amino acids. DNA for the CDR3: TGCGCCAGCAGCCCCCTGGGGGCCTTGAACACTGAAGCTTTCTTT. Translation: CASSPLGALNTEAFF.

This sequence joins TRBV27 and TRBJ2-3; 9 bases match TRBD1. Trimming took 5 bases from V and 6 from J; bases not matched to a gene: 6. From germline, CDR1 is MNHEY and CDR2 SMNVEV (reference sequence). This CDR3 is built from 14 residues. CDR3 nucleotides: TGTGCCAGCAGTACCACAGGGGGCTTGGATACGCAGTATTTT. This sequence encodes CASSTTGGLDTQYF.

CDR3 sequence reads: CASSLALDEKLFF. The CDR3 bases are TGTGCCAGCAGCTTAGCGTTGGATGAAAAACTGTTTTTT. The chain couples TRBV13 to TRBJ1-4; D unclear. The CDR3 totals 13 residues. V was cut by 1 base and J by 6 bases, with 6 bases left in between. Germline V gene sequence: CDR1 PRHDT, CDR2 FYEKMQ (reference sequence). The complete variable domain, with remaining parts taken from reference TRBV13 and TRBJ1-4, reads AAGVIQSPRHLIKEKRETATLKCYPIPRHDTVYWYQQGPGQDPQFLISFYEKMQSDKGSIPDRFSAQQFSDYHSELNMSSLELGDSALYFCASSLALDEKLFFGSGTQLSVL.

This clone occurred once. V is TRBV6-1 and J is TRBJ2-3; D remains unclear. The CDR3 is 16 amino acids. Trimming took 2 bases from V and 0 from J, leaving 12 bases between them. Germline CDR1 MNHNS, CDR2 SASEGT. CDR3 bases: TGTGCCAGCAGTGAATGGGCAGATTATAGCACAGATACGCAGTATTTT. As protein: CASSEWADYSTDTQYF.

The V gene is TRBV5-6, the J gene TRBJ2-7; the D is unclear. Trimming removed 0 bases at V and 4 bases at J, with 8 bases between. From germline, CDR1 is SGHDT and CDR2 YYEEEE. The CDR3 is 13 residues long. CDR3 loop: CASSLGSQYEQYF. The DNA for the CDR3 is TGTGCCAGCAGCTTGGGGTCCCAGTACGAGCAGTACTTC.

J is TRBJ2-7 and V is TRBV27, with D hard to call. Germline-derived CDR1 and CDR2 are MNHEY and SMNVEV (reference sequence). V was trimmed by 4 bases and J by 4 bases, leaving 5 bases between them. This CDR3 is 11 amino acids long. The CDR3 spells CASSYLYEQYF. In DNA, the CDR3 is TGTGCCAGCAGTTATCTATACGAGCAGTACTTC.

The J gene is TRBJ2-3, the V gene TRBV4-1; D gene uncertain. Trimming removed 2 bases from V and 0 bases from J, with 18 bases in between. Germline lookup yields CDR1 MGHRA and CDR2 YSYEKL. CDR3 size: 18 residues. This CDR3 reads CASSQLDRAVVSTDTQYF. In DNA form, the CDR3 reads TGCGCCAGCAGCCAACTTGACCGGGCCGTCGTTAGCACAGATACGCAGTATTTT.

The V and J genes are TRBV7-9 and TRBJ2-7, with 9 bases fitting TRBD1. The CDR3 has 16 residues. The V and J ends lost 5 bases and 3 bases, in that order; junction bases with no gene match: 11. The germline V gene encodes CDR1 SEHNR and CDR2 FQNEAQ (reference sequence). CDR3 residues: CASSPQTGTGFYEQYF. The CDR3, as DNA: TGTGCCAGCAGCCCGCAGACCGGGACAGGGTTCTACGAGCAGTACTTC.

In DNA form, the CDR3 reads TGTGCCAGTAGTATAGTCGGCACTGGGCCCCAAGAGACCCAGTACTTC. Encoded protein: CASSIVGTGPQETQYF. V and J are TRBV19 and TRBJ2-5; D gene unclear. Trimming took 1 base from V and 1 from J, leaving 13 bases between them. From germline, CDR1 is LNHDA and CDR2 SQIVND (reference sequence). CDR3 length equals 16 residues.

V and J are TRBV27 and TRBJ2-7; D is unresolved. V gave up 2 bases and J gave up 3 bases, with 11 bases separating them. The CDR3 runs 14 residues. Germline V CDR1 and CDR2: MNHEY, SMNVEV (reference sequence). CDR3 sequence: CASSLTSPYYEQYF. The CDR3 region has the DNA TGTGCCAGCAGTTTAACTTCACCCTACTACGAGCAGTACTTC.

In this sample, this clone turned up once. In DNA form, the CDR3 reads TGTGCCAGCAGCTTCCTCAGCGGGAGGGACGCCTACGAGCAGTACTTC. It is translated as CASSFLSGRDAYEQYF. The chain recombines TRBV7-6 with TRBJ2-7; 10 nucleotides agree with TRBD2. Trimming at V came to 3 bases and at J to 2 bases, leaving 7 bases not matched to a gene. CDR3 length: 16 residues. Germline V gene lookup returns CDR1 SGHVS and CDR2 FNYEAQ.

This chain joins TRBV29-1 and TRBJ2-1; weak D call: TRBD1 (5 bases). Germline V gives CDR1 SQVTM, CDR2 ANQGSEA. Trimming stripped 3 bases from V and 8 bases from J, with 17 bases between. This CDR3 is 14 amino acids long. CDR3 nucleotide sequence: TGCAGCGTTGAGCGGTTAGGCAGGGAAGATGAGCAGTTCTTC. Its translation is CSVERLGREDEQFF.

This clone was recorded once. This chain uses TRBV19 with TRBJ1-5, with 8 nucleotides matching TRBD1. After removal of 5 bases from V and 7 bases from J, the junction contained 16 bases not matched to a gene. Germline loops: CDR1 LNHDA, CDR2 SQIVND (reference sequence). This CDR3 spans 17 amino acids. This CDR3 is CASSVQQGGTFSQPQHF. The CDR3 region has the DNA TGTGCCAGTAGTGTCCAACAGGGGGGGACTTTCAGCCAGCCCCAGCATTTT. Full variable domain (missing parts from reference TRBV19 and TRBJ1-5): DGGITQSPKYLFRKEGQNVTLSCEQNLNHDAMYWYRQDPGQGLRLIYYSQIVNDFQKGDIAEGYSVSREKKESFPLTVTSAQKNPTAFYLCASSVQQGGTFSQPQHFGDGTRLSIL.